A selection of T cell receptor beta chains follows, all from one sample in a study of blood T cell repertoires in COVID-19. TCRdb's copy holds only in-frame clones and misses some; the assay was immunoSEQ multiplex PCR. Seen here are 350,000 or so clones, more than 70% observed once, and the top ten hold under 5%. Sample: peripheral blood. The receptors shown here come from a woman aged 55-75 years with COVID-19, enrolled during active disease. CDR3s include the opening cysteine and the closing phenylalanine or tryptophan.

>TRBJ2-1|TRBV12-1
CASSPPGLAGGRWPYNEQFF
>TRBJ1-1|TRBV20-1
CSARDRIEAFF
>TRBJ2-5|TRBV3-1/TRBV3-2
CASTPGRETQYF
>TRBJ2-7|TRBV9
CASSFRDSYEQYF
>TRBJ2-7|TRBV3-1/TRBV3-2
CASSIHLPEDRDYEQYF
>TRBJ2-1|TRBV5-1
CATATSRRSYNEQFF
>TRBJ1-2|TRBV7-3
CASSSGRNYGYTF
>TRBJ1-4|TRBV5-8
CASSLGRDSFNEKLFF
>TRBJ1-1|TRBV3-1/TRBV3-2
CASSYHRGASGTEAFF
>TRBJ1-1|TRBV7-9
CASSLYSDEAFF
>TRBJ2-5|TRBV7-9
CASSSGQGWGETQYF
>TRBJ2-1|TRBV24-1
CATSDQSRLAGVNEQFF
>TRBJ1-2|TRBV20-1
CSASGGGRSGYTF
>TRBJ1-1|TRBV7-9
CASSLGTGLVTEAFF
>TRBJ2-4|TRBV6-5
CASSYSIQGSDIQYF
>TRBJ1-2|TRBV29-1
CSVGTGRYGYTF
>TRBJ1-5|TRBV19
CASSGQRSPNNQPQHF
>TRBJ1-1|TRBV25-1
CASSERGRTEAFF
>TRBJ2-3|TRBV6-5
CASSRHTGPTDTQYF
>TRBJ2-3|TRBV7-7
CASSLRGLGTDTQYF
>TRBJ1-1|TRBV7-9
CASSRAQGEAFF
>TRBJ2-5|TRBV2
CASLEQETQYF
>TRBJ1-1|TRBV19
CASTGGFTEAFF
>TRBJ2-5|TRBV12-5
CASGPGTSGDQETQYF
>TRBJ1-6|TRBV7-9
CASSPDSNNSPLHF
>TRBJ2-7|TRBV7-2
CASSWDRGNYEQYF
>TRBJ1-1|TRBV5-1
CASSLLDTEAFF
>TRBJ2-7|TRBV10-3
CAISDPGQGAYEQYF
>TRBJ2-5|TRBV28
CASTGQKETQYF
>TRBJ1-3|TRBV7-6
CASSVSRTAASGNTIYF
>TRBJ1-5|TRBV27
CASSFGGQPQHF
>TRBJ1-1|TRBV5-1
CASSLVARRVNTEAFF
>TRBJ1-2|TRBV9
CASSVGQADYGYTF
>TRBJ2-3|TRBV3-1/TRBV3-2
CASSRSDGKDTQYF
>TRBJ1-2|TRBV3-1/TRBV3-2
CASSQQGANYGYTF
>TRBJ2-5|TRBV3-1/TRBV3-2
CASSQGEDQYF
>TRBJ1-5|TRBV2
CASRGRGYSNQPQHF
>TRBJ2-5|TRBV30
CAWSVLQGASETQYF
>TRBJ2-2|TRBV28
CASSGRGYTGELFF
>TRBJ1-1|TRBV5-6
CASSFVQGVSEAFF
>TRBJ2-5|TRBV5-1
CASSPERGGLETQYF
>TRBJ2-2|TRBV24-1
CATSEPSGTGGTGELFF
>TRBJ1-6|TRBV5-1
CASSFGGPSPLHF
>TRBJ1-4|TRBV18
CASSPRTGLTNEKLFF
>TRBJ1-3|TRBV28
CASLQGFSGNTIYF
>TRBJ1-1|TRBV7-9
CASSHPTGENTEAFF
>TRBJ1-1|TRBV3-1/TRBV3-2
CASSQLSTGNTEAFF
>TRBJ1-1|TRBV28
CASSSLTVNTEAFF
>TRBJ1-1|TRBV6-5
CASSLQGNTEAFF
>TRBJ1-4|TRBV7-9
CASSPRTNDEKLFF
>TRBJ1-2|TRBV5-1
CASSLNQLGHYGYTF
>TRBJ2-5|TRBV13
CASSRQRETQYF